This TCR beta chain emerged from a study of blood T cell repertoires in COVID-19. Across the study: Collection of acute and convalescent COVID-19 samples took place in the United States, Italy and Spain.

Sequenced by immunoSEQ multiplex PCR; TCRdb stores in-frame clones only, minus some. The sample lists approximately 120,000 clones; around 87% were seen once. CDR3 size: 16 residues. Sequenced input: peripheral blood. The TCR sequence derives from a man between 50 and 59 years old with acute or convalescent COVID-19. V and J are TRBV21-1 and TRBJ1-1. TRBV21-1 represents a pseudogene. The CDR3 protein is CASSKALSGVNTEAFF. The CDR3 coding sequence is TGTGCCAGCAGCAAAGCTTTGTCGGGGGTGAACACTGAAGCTTTCTTT.